This T cell receptor (beta chain) was captured by sequencing in a study of OX40 agonist ivuxolimab in advanced cancers. V was pared by 0 bases and J by 2 bases, with 11 bases between. The length of the CDR3 is 17 residues. Germline lookup yields CDR1 LGHNA and CDR2 YNFKEQ. As for this clone: Its antigen is unidentified.

Only in-frame clones appear in the TCRdb table, and some are missing; sequencing was by immunoSEQ multiplex PCR. The table records fewer than 70,000 clones, approximately 87% of them present only once. Study results and limitations: Doses of 0.1 to 3.0 mg/kg were accompanied by clonal expansion of CD4+ and CD8+ blood T cells by week 6. Low normalized T-cell clonal expansion was additionally recorded for some nonresponders.

Sequencing used CD4+ or CD8+ T cells sorted from blood, obtained in a trial of the OX40 agonist ivuxolimab. The receptor was derived from an adult with an advanced solid tumor such as melanoma, head and neck, liver or kidney cancer. The chain carries TRBV4-2 and TRBJ1-6; maybe TRBD1 (5 bases). The CDR3 DNA sequence: TGTGCCAGCAGCCAAGATGATAGGGGCCCCTATAATTCACCCCTCCACTTT. It translates to CASSQDDRGPYNSPLHF.